One and the same sample provided the 17 T cell receptor beta chains below, sequenced in a study of Graves' ophthalmopathy and Graves' hyperthyroidism. Amplification of the TCR beta CDR3 regions used RNA transcripts (as template). First-round RT-PCR with HTBI primers preceded a second-round multiplex PCR. TCRdb reprocessed the multiplex PCR reads with MiXCR, giving one entry per CDR3 protein. The data contain about 1.1 million distinct CDR3 sequences, about two fifths of them seen just once; the ten biggest clones take up roughly 11%. The specimen sequenced was peripheral blood or thyroid tissue (not recorded which). All receptors derive from an adult man with Graves' hyperthyroidism.

In the case of this clonotype: Mismatch with germline at one junction end may stem from a read error. The CDR3 nucleotides read TGCGCCAGCAGTGAGTCGACAGGGATGGATCATCCCCAGCATTTT. Translation gives CASSESTGMDHPQHF. The gene calls are TRBV7-9 and TRBJ1-5; 7 bases line up with TRBD1. This CDR3 comprises 15 residues. Germline-derived CDR1 and CDR2 are SEHNR and FQNEAQ (reference sequence).

This clonotype was recorded a few times. This sequence joins TRBV2 and TRBJ1-6; 7 bases are a match to TRBD1. Germline V gives CDR1 SNHLY, CDR2 FYNNEI. CDR3 length: 15 amino acids. V lost 5 bases, J lost 7 bases, and 8 bases stayed unmatched. DNA for the CDR3: TGTGCCAGCAGTACTCGGGACAGCCGAAATTCACCCCTCCACTTT. Residues: CASSTRDSRNSPLHF.

A word on this clonotype: A much more abundant neighbour one base away suggests this may be a read error. The V call is TRBV5-1, the J call TRBJ1-2, with 9 bases lining up with TRBD1. The CDR3 sequence is 16 residues long. The V segment lost 5 bases and the J segment 1 base; nucleotides outside the gene matches: 9. The V gene's germline CDR1 is SGHRS and CDR2 YFSETQ. CDR3 sequence reads: CASSLETGGINYGYTF. CDR3 bases: TGCGCCAGCAGTCTTGAGACAGGGGGGATTAACTATGGCTACACCTTC.

The J gene is TRBJ2-5, the V gene TRBV2, with TRBD1 matching over 11 bases. V shed 0 bases, J shed 5 bases, and the junction held 17 bases outside the gene matches. The CDR3 consists of 20 residues. The germline CDR1 and CDR2 sequences are SNHLY and FYNNEI. CDR3 amino acids: CASSEALLGTGGMEMETQYF. In nucleotides, the CDR3 is TGTGCCAGCAGTGAAGCCCTTTTGGGGACAGGGGGTATGGAAATGGAGACCCAGTACTTC.

This clonotype was seen only a few times. The chain joins TRBV12-3 or TRBV12-4 to TRBJ1-1, with unresolved D. The germline V and J ends were trimmed by 3 bases and 7 bases, with 15 bases remaining between them. The CDR3 length is 14 residues. The chain's CDR3 is CASSFNVASNEAFF. CDR3 coding DNA: TGTGCCAGCAGTTTTAACGTCGCTAGTAATGAAGCTTTCTTT.

This clonotype was seen many times. This sequence joins TRBV7-2 and TRBJ1-6; no definite D call. The V end lost 5 bases, the J end lost 8 bases, and 7 bases lay between the germline ends. The CDR3 consists of 12 residues. The V gene's germline CDR1 is SGHTA and CDR2 FQGNSA. The CDR3: CASSTRDSPLHF. CDR3 nucleotide sequence: TGTGCCAGCAGCACTCGAGATTCACCCCTCCACTTT.

This clonotype turned up a few times. This clone may be a read error of a much larger clone one base away. The chain combines TRBV7-2 with TRBJ1-5, with D perhaps TRBD1 (5 bases). V lost 3 bases, J lost 5 bases, and 11 bases lay in between. In germline, CDR1 is SGHTA, CDR2 FQGNSA. This CDR3 comprises 14 residues. In DNA form, the CDR3 reads TGTGCCAGCAGCTTGAACACGGGGCATCAGCCCCAGCATTTT. Encoded protein: CASSLNTGHQPQHF.

The sample holds many counts of this clonotype. V is TRBV5-1 and J is TRBJ2-7; possible D gene TRBD2, 6 bases. This CDR3 is 14 amino acids long. Germline V gene sequence: CDR1 SGHRS, CDR2 YFSETQ. V was pared by 1 base and J by 5 bases, with 13 bases between. The chain's CDR3 is CASSLMGPGDEQYF. In DNA form, the CDR3 reads TGCGCCAGCAGCTTGATGGGGCCGGGGGACGAGCAGTACTTC.

This rearrangement joins TRBV10-2 to TRBJ2-7; D call uncertain. Per the germline V gene, CDR1 is WSHSY and CDR2 is SAAADI. The V end lost 4 bases, the J end lost 2 bases, and 15 bases lay between the germline ends. CDR3 length: 15 residues. CDR3 coding DNA: TGCGCCAGCAGTGCCGGACCGGAGAAGCCCTACGAGCAGTACTTC. This translates into CASSAGPEKPYEQYF.

The gene calls are TRBV6-5 and TRBJ2-7, with 12 nucleotides matching TRBD2. Germline V gene data show CDR1 as MNHEY and CDR2 as SVGAGI. CDR3 size: 13 residues. Trimming removed 6 bases from V and 5 bases from J; junction bases left unmatched: 2. The chain's CDR3 is CASRRLAGDEQYF. In nucleotides, the CDR3 is TGTGCCAGCAGGAGACTAGCGGGAGACGAGCAGTACTTC.

This clonotype has at least ten counts. The chain joins TRBV20-1 to TRBJ1-1; D remains unclear. The CDR3 contains 14 residues. Germline CDR1 and CDR2: DFQATT and SNEGSKA (reference sequence). Deletions cut 2 bases from V and 2 bases from J, with 12 bases between. In DNA form, the CDR3 reads TGCAGTGCTAGATATAACACCCAAAACACTGAAGCTTTCTTT. Protein sequence: CSARYNTQNTEAFF.

This clonotype was seen many times. This chain uses TRBV7-9 with TRBJ1-2; D is unresolved. This CDR3 has 14 residues. V was cut by 1 base and J by 4 bases, with 10 bases left in between. CDR1 is SEHNR, CDR2 FQNEAQ, per germline (reference sequence). The CDR3 DNA reads as TGTGCCAGCAGCTTAGTTCGCTCCCCCTATGGCTACACCTTC. Translating gives CASSLVRSPYGYTF.

This clonotype was counted at least ten times. The genes are TRBV19 and TRBJ1-2; D is undetermined. This CDR3 has 12 amino acids. Trimming took 3 bases from V and 7 from J, leaving 9 bases between them. CDR1 is LNHDA and CDR2 is SQIVND in the germline V gene (reference sequence). The CDR3 nucleotides read TGTGCCAGTAGTATGCCCCGTCTTGGCTACACCTTC. As protein: CASSMPRLGYTF.

The J gene is TRBJ2-2, the V gene TRBV7-9; 10 bases fit TRBD2. The trim removed 5 bases at V and 6 bases at J, leaving 6 bases unmatched. Germline V gene data show CDR1 as SEHNR and CDR2 as FQNEAQ (reference sequence). CDR3 length: 15 amino acids. The CDR3 protein is CASSPGTSVPGELFF. DNA for the CDR3: TGTGCCAGCAGCCCCGGGACTAGCGTACCCGGGGAGCTGTTTTTT.

The V call is TRBV12-3 or TRBV12-4, the J call TRBJ2-7; no reliable D call. The CDR3 length is 14 residues. The V end was cut by 3 bases, the J end by 5 bases, with 14 bases between. In nucleotides, the CDR3 is TGTGCCAGCAGTTTTGGGCAGGCTCTGAACGAGCAGTACTTC. It codes for CASSFGQALNEQYF.

The chain combines TRBV2 with TRBJ2-7; TRBD1 is a possible D gene (5 bases). V was clipped by 8 bases and J by 3 bases, with 23 bases between them. The CDR3 spans 16 residues. The germline V gene encodes CDR1 SNHLY and CDR2 FYNNEI. CDR3: CASVWAYGQGLYEQYF. The DNA of the CDR3 is TGTGCCAGCGTTTGGGCCTACGGGCAGGGCCTCTACGAGCAGTACTTC.

There are many counts of this clonotype. V and J are TRBV10-3 and TRBJ1-1; D may be TRBD1 (5 bases). V was trimmed by 6 bases and J by 4 bases, leaving 18 bases between them. The CDR3 contains 15 residues. The germline gives CDR1 ENHRY, CDR2 SYGVKD. The CDR3 DNA reads as TGTGCCATCAGGAAGGGGAAACAGGCGGCCACTGAAGCTTTCTTT. Amino acids: CAIRKGKQAATEAFF.